Sequencing of this T cell receptor (beta chain) was carried out in a study of cytomegalovirus exposure and HLA in healthy donors. In its sample, this clone was seen a few times. Its cognate antigen is unknown. CDR1 and CDR2 (germline): SGHTA, FQGNSA. The V gene lost 5 bases and the J gene lost 4 bases, with 17 bases spanning the gap. This CDR3 has 15 residues. Study findings and constraints: There were 150 to 200 TCR beta chains listed as cytomegalovirus-associated.

13 Jbeta primers and 60 Vbeta primers were used for the PCR. Sequencing used immunoSEQ multiplex PCR; TCRdb keeps in-frame clones, though not all of them. There are under 200,000 clones in the sample; roughly 72% occur only once, and 2% to 2.5% lies in the top ten. This chain joins TRBV7-2 and TRBJ1-2, with D hard to call. The TCR sequence derives from a woman aged 30 to 39 in good health and CMV-seropositive. The sequenced sample was PBMCs. The chain's CDR3 is CASSITGWRAYGYTF. CDR3 nucleotides: TGTGCCAGCAGCATCACGGGGTGGAGGGCCTATGGCTACACCTTC. Full variable domain (remainder filled in from reference TRBV7-2 and TRBJ1-2): GAGVSQSPSNKVTEKGKDVELRCDPISGHTALYWYRQSLGQGLEFLIYFQGNSAPDKSGLPSDRFSAERTGGSVSTLTIQRTQQEDSAVYLCASSITGWRAYGYTFGSGTRLTVV.